The T cell receptor (beta chain) under discussion was sequenced for a study of blood T cell repertoires in COVID-19 (dated by TCRdb to 2019 to 2021). General notes on the study: Samples covering the acute and convalescent phases of COVID-19 were provided by collaborators in the United States, Italy and Spain. The prospective study material was composed of cDNA or gDNA derived from T cells, B-cell-depleted T cells, or PBMCs. Deeply sampled blood TCRbeta repertoires from subjects exposed to, actively infected with, or recovered from COVID-19 were included in the dataset. The repertoires were made available in a free public database intended to serve as a resource for research on the immune response to SARS-CoV-2. Samples were obtained from the ongoing ImmuneRACE study (first 160 participants) and from 1,254 subjects provided by 6 global collaborators. Sample metadata almost always included a de-identified subject ID, COVID-19 status, age in years and sex. Where available, HLA class I and class II types were taken from metadata supplied by the sample provider and were not determined by assay-based typing.

Each collaborating institution followed its own protocols to collect whole blood in K2EDTA tubes. For TCRbeta analysis, collaborators shipped samples in one of three forms: frozen whole blood, isolated PBMCs, or DNA extracted from either of those sample types. TCRbeta CDR3 regions were amplified from genomic DNA using the immunoSEQ Assay, a bias-controlled multiplex PCR. Concerning the study's data processing: Within the assay, amplification of reference gene primers was used to estimate how many nucleated cells each sample contained. To quantify the absolute abundance of each unique TCRbeta CDR3 rearrangement, sequence reads were collapsed and filtered. For each sample, productive Simpson clonality was calculated by taking the square root of Simpson's diversity index across productive rearrangements. As stored in TCRdb, this immuneACCESS dataset retains in-frame rearrangements with V and J assigned. A fraction of the clones does not appear; measured against another copy, unresolved V genes explain less than half of the discrepancy, and the remainder lacks a known reason. The D gene and trimming were derived from the DNA, and the V and J assignments and clone size from that table. This sample has about 130,000 clones in its table, and around 87% of those were observed once. The ten largest clones add up to approximately 3.3% of the sample.

The CDR3, from cysteine to phenylalanine, totals 14 residues. Kept here is only the CDR3 DNA, which spans 42 bases and is read in frame from base 1. CDR1 and CDR2, looked up from the germline V gene (reference sequence), are LNHDA and SQIVND. Trimming at the junction amounts to 10 bases on V and 0 bases on J, and the germline ends lie 15 bases apart. This clone was counted a few times. Which antigen it targets is not known. No base-level quality is on record; no much larger clone is a single base apart. What the authors observed across the whole study: The quantity of clinical and demographic metadata differed by source and by participant and was supplied without curation.

Source material: peripheral blood. The receptor was isolated from a woman between 55 and 75 years old with acute or convalescent COVID-19. The chain uses TRBV19 and TRBJ1-2; TRBD1 could be the D gene, as 6 bases match. The CDR3 region: CATTGPVANYGYTF. The sequenced DNA: TGTGCCACCACAGGGCCGGTAGCTAACTATGGCTACACCTTC.